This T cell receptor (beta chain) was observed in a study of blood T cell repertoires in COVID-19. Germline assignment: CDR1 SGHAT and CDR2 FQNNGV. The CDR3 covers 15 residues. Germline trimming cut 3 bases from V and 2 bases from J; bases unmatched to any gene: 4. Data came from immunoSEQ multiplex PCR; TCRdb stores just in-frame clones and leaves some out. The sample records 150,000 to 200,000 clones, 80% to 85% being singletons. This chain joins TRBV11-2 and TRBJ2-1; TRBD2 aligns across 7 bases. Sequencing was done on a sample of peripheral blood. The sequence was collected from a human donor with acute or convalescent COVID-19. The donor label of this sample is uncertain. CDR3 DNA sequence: TGTGCCAGCAGCTTTGGGGCGGGGGCCTACAATGAGCAGTTCTTC. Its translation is CASSFGAGAYNEQFF. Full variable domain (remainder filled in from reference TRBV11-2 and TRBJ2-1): EAGVAQSPRYKIIEKRQSVAFWCNPISGHATLYWYQQILGQGPKLLIQFQNNGVVDDSQLPKDRFSAERLKGVDSTLKIQPAKLEDSAVYLCASSFGAGAYNEQFFGPGTRLTVL.